A single sample gave rise to the 16 T cell receptor beta chains below, sequenced in a study of blood T cell repertoires in COVID-19. Clones were sequenced by immunoSEQ multiplex PCR, and TCRdb holds only the in-frame ones, with some missing. The sample lists 150,000 to 200,000 clones, 70% to 90% occurring once. Source material: peripheral blood. These receptors all stem from a human donor in a cohort sampled during active COVID-19.

The chain recombines TRBV9 with TRBJ1-4; D call uncertain. This CDR3 is 14 amino acids long. Germline CDR1 SGDLS, CDR2 YYNGEE. Trimming left V 0 bases short and J 2 bases short, with 5 bases between. The chain's CDR3 is CASSVDSTNEKLFF. The CDR3 bases are TGTGCCAGCAGCGTAGACTCGACTAATGAAAAACTGTTTTTT.

The gene calls are TRBV4-1 and TRBJ2-1, with TRBD2 matching 11 bases. Losses at the gene ends were 0 bases for V and 2 bases for J; bases not matched to a gene: 3. The CDR3 contains 17 residues. From germline, CDR1 is MGHRA and CDR2 YSYEKL. The CDR3 reads CASSQDPTSGAYNEQFF. The CDR3 region has the DNA TGCGCCAGCAGCCAAGACCCGACTAGCGGGGCCTACAATGAGCAGTTCTTC.

This chain uses TRBV7-6 with TRBJ2-1; 12 bases are shared with TRBD2. Germline loops: CDR1 SGHVS, CDR2 FNYEAQ. This CDR3 is built from 15 residues. J gave up 5 bases and V 5 bases, and 4 bases lay outside the gene matches. The CDR3 bases are TGTGCCAGCAGCCCCCGACTAGCGGGGGACAATGAGCAGTTCTTC. It codes for CASSPRLAGDNEQFF.

The V gene is TRBV6-2 or TRBV6-3, the J gene TRBJ2-5; possibly TRBD1 for D (6 bases). With 0 bases removed from V and 3 bases from J, the gap between germline ends came to 11 bases. This CDR3 has 15 amino acids. Germline V gene sequence: CDR1 MNHEY, CDR2 SVGEGT. This CDR3 reads CASSYSRGRKETQYF. In DNA form, the CDR3 reads TGTGCCAGCAGTTACTCGAGGGGGAGAAAAGAGACCCAGTACTTC.

The rearrangement links TRBV18 to TRBJ1-2; 7 nucleotides match TRBD1. V dropped 3 bases and J dropped 4; count of bases not matched to a gene: 8. The CDR3 consists of 15 residues. Germline values: CDR1 KGHSH, CDR2 LQKENI. CDR3 bases: TGTGCCAGCTCACCTCCGGGACAGTCTTTCTATGGCTACACCTTC. Protein: CASSPPGQSFYGYTF.

The V gene is TRBV3-1 (or the pseudogene TRBV3-2), the J gene TRBJ2-1, with TRBD2 as a possible D gene (6 bases). The germline gives CDR1 LGHDT, CDR2 YNNKEL (reference sequence). CDR3 size: 14 residues. Deletions cut 4 bases from V and 3 bases from J, with 10 bases between. CDR3 nucleotide sequence: TGTGCCAGCAGCCCCCTGGGGGGCTACAATGAGCAGTTCTTC. Its translation: CASSPLGGYNEQFF.

The chain has TRBV6-4 and TRBJ1-2; D unresolved. Germline V CDR1 and CDR2: MRHNA, SNTAGT. The CDR3 spans 12 residues. V gave up 6 bases and J gave up 4 bases, with 9 bases separating them. The DNA for the CDR3 is TGTGCCAGCAGAGGCGGAGGCTATGGCTACACCTTC. It translates to CASRGGGYGYTF.

This chain connects TRBV19 to TRBJ2-3, with 7 bases identical to TRBD1. The CDR3 is 16 residues long. Trimming removed 5 bases from V and 1 base from J; junction bases left unmatched: 9. Germline V gives CDR1 LNHDA, CDR2 SQIVND (reference sequence). CDR3 sequence: CASSLAGGAGTDTQYF. For the CDR3, the DNA is TGTGCCAGTAGTTTAGCAGGGGGAGCAGGCACAGATACGCAGTATTTT.

V gene TRBV29-1 combines with J gene TRBJ2-6; no clear D. Germline V gives CDR1 SQVTM, CDR2 ANQGSEA. The CDR3 is 13 amino acids. V lost 3 bases to trimming and J lost 2 bases, with 5 bases between them. DNA for the CDR3: TGCAGCGTTGACGGTGCTGGGGCCAACGTCCTGACTTTC. This encodes CSVDGAGANVLTF. Drawing the rest from reference TRBV29-1 and TRBJ2-6, the complete variable domain is SAVISQKPSRDICQRGTSLTIQCQVDSQVTMMFWYRQQPGQSLTLIATANQGSEATYESGFVIDKFPISRPNLTFSTLTVSNMSPEDSSIYLCSVDGAGANVLTFGAGSRLTVL.

The chain employs TRBV10-2 and TRBJ1-5, with 7 positions matching TRBD1. V gave up 2 bases and J gave up 3 bases; unmatched junction bases: 7. Germline V gene lookup returns CDR1 WSHSY and CDR2 SAAADI. The CDR3 spans 16 residues. The CDR3 nucleotides are TGCGCCAGCAGTGAGAATTACAGGGGAAACAATCAGCCCCAGCATTTT. Encoded protein: CASSENYRGNNQPQHF.

This chain uses TRBV11-2 with TRBJ1-1; 9 bases are shared with TRBD1. V gave up 1 base and J gave up 7 bases; unmatched junction bases: 7. The CDR3 runs 15 residues. In germline, CDR1 is SGHAT, CDR2 FQNNGV. The CDR3 region is CASSLGTGAVDEAFF. The DNA for the CDR3 is TGTGCCAGCAGCTTAGGGACAGGGGCTGTCGATGAAGCTTTCTTT.

V and J are TRBV7-2 and TRBJ1-5; a weak D match, TRBD1 (5 bases). Trimming removed 1 base from V and 6 bases from J, with 13 bases in between. Germline-derived CDR1 and CDR2 are SGHTA and FQGNSA. The CDR3 consists of 15 residues. In nucleotides, the CDR3 is TGTGCCAGCAGCTTAGATCCCGGAGGGACTCAGCCCCAGCATTTT. Its translation is CASSLDPGGTQPQHF.

The chain employs TRBV7-6 and TRBJ1-2, with TRBD1 as a possible D gene (6 bases). This CDR3 has 16 amino acids. Germline lookup yields CDR1 SGHVS and CDR2 FNYEAQ. V lost 1 base and J 4 bases, leaving 16 bases between the germline ends. The CDR3 region has the DNA TGTGCCAGCAGCTTAGACGCGAGGGGGATCGGCTATGGCTACACCTTC. Its protein is CASSLDARGIGYGYTF. Full variable domain (outside the CDR3, taken from reference TRBV7-6 and TRBJ1-2): GAGVSQSPRYKVTKRGQDVALRCDPISGHVSLYWYRQALGQGPEFLTYFNYEAQQDKSGLPNDRFSAERPEGSISTLTIQRTEQRDSAMYRCASSLDARGIGYGYTFGSGTRLTVV.

This sequence joins TRBV11-2 and TRBJ1-1; 11 bases are shared with TRBD1. Germline V gene lookup returns CDR1 SGHAT and CDR2 FQNNGV. CDR3 length equals 14 residues. The junction had 5 bases not matched to a gene; V was cut back by 5 bases and J by 6 bases. CDR3 nucleotide sequence: TGTGCCAGCAGCCGCGGACAGGGGGCTTCTGAAGCTTTCTTT. This translates into CASSRGQGASEAFF.

This chain joins TRBV5-1 and TRBJ2-4, with 7 positions matching TRBD1. V lost 0 bases and J lost 7; bases outside the gene matches: 7. Germline loops: CDR1 SGHRS, CDR2 YFSETQ. The CDR3 sequence is 15 residues long. The CDR3 DNA reads TGCGCCAGCAGCTTGGAGGGACAGCCGACGAACATTCAGTACTTC. Translated: CASSLEGQPTNIQYF.

The V call is TRBV29-1, the J call TRBJ2-5, with 9 bases aligning to TRBD2. This CDR3 is 13 amino acids long. CDR1 is SQVTM, CDR2 ANQGSEA, per germline. Trimming cost V 1 base and J 8 bases; bases outside gene matches: 5. This chain's CDR3 is CSVEGVAGATQYF. CDR3 nucleotides: TGCAGCGTTGAAGGGGTAGCGGGGGCAACCCAGTACTTC.